Sequencing of this TCR beta chain was carried out in a study of CD8 T cells in Susac syndrome (dated by TCRdb to the late 2010s). Concerning the study at large: Whether CD8+ T cell activation and differentiation in Susac syndrome was antigen driven was tested using repertoire sequencing. Clonality of the CD8+ T cell repertoire was compared between eleven to twelve healthy donors, about 14 Susac syndrome patients and roughly 16 multiple sclerosis patients.

RNA was extracted using the RNeasy kit, and roughly 0.45 to 1 microgram was reverse transcribed with random hexamers. The immunoSEQ multiplex PCR assay, which covers 54 Vbeta and 13 Jbeta segments, was used to amplify TCR beta CDR3 regions. To correct PCR amplification bias, a synthetic template baseline was used for both primer optimization and computational correction. The study's processing was this. Only productive sequences were kept, with reads annotated to V, D and J genes according to IMGT and analyzed in immunoSEQ Analyzer. To calculate clonality, Shannon entropy was normalized by log2 of the number of productive unique sequences and then subtracted from one. For each patient and control, public and private clones were evaluated among the 100 most prevalent clones. Clones were defined as Susac-specific if absent from the healthy and MS cohorts, from 900 to 1,200 published viral clones and from other ImmuneACCESS disease sequences. TCRdb reprocessed the public reads (quality trimming at Q25 with fastp, clone calling with MiXCR) and kept in-frame beta chains. Duplicate CDR3 protein sequences are folded into a single record with the most common DNA and genes. The V and J calls were not made by the authors but by TCRdb's processing. In all, the sample holds under 150,000 distinct CDR3 sequences, and roughly 80% of those were seen once. Roughly 0.5% of the sample belongs to the ten largest clones.

Regarding this clonotype: Its cognate antigen has yet to be identified. It has no much larger one-base neighbor in the sample; base qualities were not kept.

General study outcomes and caveats: The number of individuals in the TCR sequencing and HLA analysis was recognized as being relatively small.

High-throughput TCR beta sequencing profiled peripheral blood CD8+ and CD4+ T cells from healthy donors, Susac syndrome patients and multiple sclerosis patients. The multiple sclerosis controls were treatment-naive patients who had stable or active relapsing-remitting disease and met the revised McDonald criteria. Bulk CD8+ and CD4+ T cells were purified by magnetic negative isolation, whereas CD8+ TEMRA cells were enriched by FACS. Blood was drawn into EDTA tubes, processed within 24 hours, and PBMCs were isolated by density gradient centrifugation. PBMCs intended for TCR sequencing were cryopreserved in liquid nitrogen and thawed later in a water bath at 37 degrees C. The sorted or isolated CD4+, CD8+ and CD8+ TEMRA cells reached a purity of at least 90%. The sample comprised CD8+ T cells from PBMCs. The sequence was obtained from a human donor with multiple sclerosis.

In nucleotides, the sequence is TGTGCCAGTAGCCCGGCGCCGGACTCCTACGAGCAGTACGTC. Its product reads: CASSPAPDSYEQYV. This sequence uses TRBV19 and TRBJ2-7, with no confidently assigned D gene. Trimming at the junction amounts to 6 bases on V and 0 bases on J, and the germline ends lie 12 bases apart. Sequences LNHDA (CDR1) and SQIVND (CDR2) are obtained from the germline V gene (reference sequence). Its CDR3 holds 14 amino acids, cysteine through valine. Only the CDR3 DNA is retained, 42 bases long and in frame from the first base.